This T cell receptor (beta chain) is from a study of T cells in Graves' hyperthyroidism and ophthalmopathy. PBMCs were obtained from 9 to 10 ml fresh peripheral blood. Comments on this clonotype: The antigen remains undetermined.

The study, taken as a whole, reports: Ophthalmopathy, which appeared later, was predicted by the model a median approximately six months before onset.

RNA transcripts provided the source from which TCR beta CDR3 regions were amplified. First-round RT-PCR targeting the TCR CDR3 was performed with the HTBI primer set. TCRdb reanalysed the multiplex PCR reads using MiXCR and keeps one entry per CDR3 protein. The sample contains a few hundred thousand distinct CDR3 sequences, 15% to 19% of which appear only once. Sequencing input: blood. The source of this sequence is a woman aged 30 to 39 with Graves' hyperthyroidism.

Here the CDR3 reads CSARGGTGGYEQYF. The CDR3 nucleotides read TGCAGTGCTAGAGGCGGGACAGGGGGCTACGAGCAGTACTTC. The chain combines TRBV20-1 with TRBJ2-7; TRBD1 matches 11 bases. CDR1 and CDR2 from the germline V gene are DFQATT and SNEGSKA (reference sequence). The CDR3 spans 14 residues. V was pared by 1 base and J by 3 bases, with 2 bases of the junction left unmatched.